This record looks at one TCR beta chain sequence and its context. The germline gives CDR1 LNHDA, CDR2 SQIVND (reference sequence). V was cut by 7 bases and J by 1 base, with 10 bases left in between. The CDR3 length is 13 residues. This record belongs to a study of blood T cell repertoires in COVID-19. Whole-study context: From the United States, Italy and Spain came samples of acute and convalescent COVID-19. PBMCs, B-cell-depleted T cells, or T cells were the source of the cDNA or gDNA that made up the material.

Original processing notes: Estimation of nucleated cell counts relied on the amplification of reference gene primers. This table comes from immunoSEQ multiplex PCR, and its TCRdb copy is limited to in-frame clones, with some not included. V, J and clone size derive from that table, while D and trimming were established from the DNA sequence. The sample lists around 47,000 clones; under 90% were seen once. The sequencing sample was made of peripheral blood. The chain links TRBV19 to TRBJ1-1; maybe TRBD1 (5 bases). This receptor was identified in an elderly man with active or convalescent COVID-19. The CDR3 DNA is TGTGCCAGTACCTTAGGGGAGAACACTGAAGCTTTCTTT. Translated: CASTLGENTEAFF.